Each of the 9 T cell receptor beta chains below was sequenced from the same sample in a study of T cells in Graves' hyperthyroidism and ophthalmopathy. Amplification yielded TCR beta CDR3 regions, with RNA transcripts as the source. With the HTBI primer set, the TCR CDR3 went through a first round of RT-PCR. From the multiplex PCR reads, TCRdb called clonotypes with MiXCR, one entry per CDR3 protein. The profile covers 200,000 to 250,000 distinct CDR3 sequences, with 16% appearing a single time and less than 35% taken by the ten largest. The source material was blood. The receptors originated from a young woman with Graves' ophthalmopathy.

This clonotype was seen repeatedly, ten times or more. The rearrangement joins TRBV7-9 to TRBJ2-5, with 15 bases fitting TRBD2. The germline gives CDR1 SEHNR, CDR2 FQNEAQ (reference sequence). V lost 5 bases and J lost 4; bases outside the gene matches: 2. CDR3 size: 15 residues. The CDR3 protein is CASSGTSGGRETQYF. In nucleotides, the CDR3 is TGTGCCAGCAGCGGGACTAGCGGGGGGAGAGAGACCCAGTACTTC.

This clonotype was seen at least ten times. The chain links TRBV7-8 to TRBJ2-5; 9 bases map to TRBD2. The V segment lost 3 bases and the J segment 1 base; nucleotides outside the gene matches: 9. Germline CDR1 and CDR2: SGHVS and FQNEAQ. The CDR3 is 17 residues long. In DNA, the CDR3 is TGTGCCAGCAGCTTTCAGCGGGGGGCCACCTTCCAAGAGACCCAGTACTTC. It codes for CASSFQRGATFQETQYF.

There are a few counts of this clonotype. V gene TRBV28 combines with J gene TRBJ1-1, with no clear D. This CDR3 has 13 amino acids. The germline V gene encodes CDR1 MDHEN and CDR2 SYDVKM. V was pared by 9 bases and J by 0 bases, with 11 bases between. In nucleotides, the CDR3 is TGTGCCAGTTGTTGGGGAATGAACACTGAAGCTTTCTTT. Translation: CASCWGMNTEAFF.

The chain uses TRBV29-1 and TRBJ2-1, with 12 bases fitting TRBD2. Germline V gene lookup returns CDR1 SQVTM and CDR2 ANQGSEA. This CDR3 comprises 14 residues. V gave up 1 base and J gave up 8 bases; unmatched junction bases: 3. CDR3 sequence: CSVEGTSGIHEQFF. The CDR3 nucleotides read TGCAGCGTTGAAGGGACTAGCGGGATCCATGAGCAGTTCTTC.

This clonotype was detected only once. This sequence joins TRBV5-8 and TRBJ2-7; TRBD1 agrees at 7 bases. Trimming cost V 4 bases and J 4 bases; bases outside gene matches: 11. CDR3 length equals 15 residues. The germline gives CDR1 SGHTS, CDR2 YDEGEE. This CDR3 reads CASSPRDSSLYEQYF. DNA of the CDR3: TGTGCCAGCAGCCCCCGGGACAGTAGTTTGTACGAGCAGTACTTC. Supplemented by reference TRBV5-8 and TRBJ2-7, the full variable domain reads EAGVTQSPTHLIKTRGQQATLRCSPISGHTSVYWYQQALGLGLQFLLWYDEGEERNRGNFPPRFSGRQFPNYSSELNVNALELEDSALYLCASSPRDSSLYEQYFGPGTRLTVT.

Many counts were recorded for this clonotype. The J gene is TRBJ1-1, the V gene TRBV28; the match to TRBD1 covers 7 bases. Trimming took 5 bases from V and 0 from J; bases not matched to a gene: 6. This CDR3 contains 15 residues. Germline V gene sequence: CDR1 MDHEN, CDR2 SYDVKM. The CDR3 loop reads CASSPRTGMNTEAFF. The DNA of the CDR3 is TGTGCCAGCAGTCCAAGGACAGGAATGAACACTGAAGCTTTCTTT.

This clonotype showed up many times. The CDR3 loop reads CATSETGWGQPQHF. The CDR3 DNA follows: TGTGCCACCAGTGAGACAGGGTGGGGTCAGCCCCAGCATTTT. The chain employs TRBV24-1 and TRBJ1-5, with 7 bases aligning to TRBD1. The germline V gene encodes CDR1 KGHDR and CDR2 SFDVKD. CDR3 size: 14 residues. Trimming at V came to 4 bases and at J to 6 bases, leaving 5 bases not matched to a gene.

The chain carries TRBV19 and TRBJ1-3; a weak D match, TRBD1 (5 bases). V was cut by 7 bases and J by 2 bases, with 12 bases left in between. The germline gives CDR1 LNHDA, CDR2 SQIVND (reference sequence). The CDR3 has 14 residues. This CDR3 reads CASKAVGPGNTIYF. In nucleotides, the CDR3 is TGTGCCAGTAAGGCTGTGGGGCCTGGAAACACCATATATTTT.

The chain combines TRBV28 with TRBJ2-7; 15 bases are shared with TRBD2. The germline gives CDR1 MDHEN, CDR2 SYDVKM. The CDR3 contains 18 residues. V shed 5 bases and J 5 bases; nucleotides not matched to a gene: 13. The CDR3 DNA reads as TGTGCCAGCAGTGACCCAACGGTGAGGACTAGCGGGGGGGACGAGCAGTACTTC. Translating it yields CASSDPTVRTSGGDEQYF.